A selection of T cell receptor beta chains follows, all from one sample in a study of T cells in Graves' hyperthyroidism and ophthalmopathy. TCRdb re-derived calls from the multiplex PCR reads in MiXCR, one entry per CDR3 protein. The sample includes about 350,000 distinct CDR3 sequences, about a sixth of them seen just once. The sample was blood. The origin of the receptors is a woman aged 25 to 39 with Graves' hyperthyroidism that later progressed to Graves' ophthalmopathy. Both conserved end residues are part of each CDR3. Fields, in order: J gene, clone size, V gene, D gene, CDR3 protein, CDR3 DNA. D genes are given only for firm matches. Clone size is given for some rows only: seen once, a few or many times, or a class if the clone is expanded.

>TRBJ2-1|few|TRBV4-1|TRBD2
CASSQSGSSYNEQFF
TGCGCCAGCAGCCAGAGCGGGAGCTCCTACAATGAGCAGTTCTTC
>TRBJ2-3|many|TRBV27|-
CASRKTTPSTDTQYF
TGTGCCAGCAGAAAAACGACACCTAGCACAGATACGCAGTATTTT
>TRBJ2-5|many|TRBV2|-
CASSDTDLQETQYF
TGTGCCAGCAGTGATACGGACCTACAAGAGACCCAGTACTTC
>TRBJ2-5|many|TRBV3-1|-
CASSQEPARSETQYF
TGTGCCAGCAGCCAAGAGCCGGCTAGATCAGAGACCCAGTACTTC
>TRBJ1-1|many|TRBV7-8|-
CASSSGAEAFF
TGTGCCAGCAGCTCCGGGGCTGAAGCTTTCTTT
>TRBJ2-5|few|TRBV5-1|-
CASSSGDEKVQYF
TGCGCCAGCAGCTCGGGGGATGAGAAGGTTCAGTACTTC
>TRBJ2-7|many|TRBV6-1|TRBD1
CASSESRGYYEQYF
TGTGCCAGCAGTGAAAGCAGGGGGTACTACGAGCAGTACTTC
>TRBJ2-4|-|TRBV3-1|TRBD1
CASSLGTANIQYF
TGTGCCAGCAGCCTCGGGACAGCAAACATTCAGTACTTC
>TRBJ1-4|many|TRBV2|-
CASRGARQGRELFF
TGTGCCAGCAGGGGGGCGCGGCAGGGTCGGGAACTGTTTTTT
>TRBJ1-1|few|TRBV28|-
CASSGDLYSGPRTEAFF
TGTGCCAGCAGTGGGGATCTTTATTCGGGGCCTCGCACTGAAGCTTTCTTT
>TRBJ2-2|many|TRBV30|-
CAWTGMIGELFF
TGTGCCTGGACAGGCATGATCGGGGAGCTGTTTTTT
>TRBJ2-5|many|TRBV27|-
CASSLGLNWGQETQYF
TGTGCCAGCAGTTTAGGTCTCAACTGGGGCCAAGAGACCCAGTACTTC
>TRBJ2-5|few|TRBV9|TRBD1
CASSVEGAETQYF
TGTGCCAGCAGCGTAGAGGGGGCGGAGACCCAGTACTTC
>TRBJ2-1|many|TRBV20-1|-
CSAKGRSYNEQFF
TGCAGTGCAAAGGGGAGGTCCTACAATGAGCAGTTCTTC
>TRBJ2-1|few|TRBV19|-
CASSIGFNEQFF
TGTGCCAGTAGTATAGGCTTTAATGAGCAGTTCTTC
>TRBJ2-7|many|TRBV5-1|TRBD2
CASSIWGGVGSEQYF
TGCGCCAGCAGTATCTGGGGAGGGGTCGGCTCCGAGCAGTACTTC
>TRBJ1-1|many|TRBV19|-
CASSIFPGTEAFF
TGTGCCAGTAGTATCTTCCCAGGGACTGAAGCTTTCTTT
>TRBJ2-7|few|TRBV19|TRBD1
CASSNKGTGGYEQYF
TGTGCCAGTAGTAACAAAGGGACAGGGGGCTACGAGCAGTACTTC
>TRBJ2-3|few|TRBV6-1|-
CASSESYSLGDTQYF
TGTGCCAGCAGTGAATCCTACTCCCTGGGGGATACGCAGTATTTT
>TRBJ2-5|-|TRBV3-1|-
CASSNGHAETQYF
TGTGCCAGCAGCAACGGCCATGCAGAGACCCAGTACTTC
>TRBJ2-7|few|TRBV29-1|TRBD1
CSALDTGVSYEQYF
TGCAGCGCTTTAGATACAGGGGTTTCCTACGAGCAGTACTTC
>TRBJ2-1|few|TRBV18|-
CASSPVGVSYNEQFF
TGTGCCAGCTCACCAGTTGGTGTTTCCTACAATGAGCAGTTCTTC
>TRBJ1-5|few|TRBV19|-
CASSILPGGNQPQHF
TGTGCCAGTAGTATACTACCAGGAGGCAATCAGCCCCAGCATTTT
>TRBJ1-2|many|TRBV2|-
CASIRRGYGYTF
TGTGCCAGCATAAGACGGGGCTATGGCTACACCTTC
>TRBJ2-7|-|TRBV27|TRBD1
CASSSRDRGFYEQYF
TGTGCCAGCAGTTCGAGGGACAGGGGATTCTACGAGCAGTACTTC